Listed below are T cell receptor beta chains from one sample, sequenced in a study of T cells in localized non-small cell lung cancer. The assay was immunoSEQ multiplex PCR, and TCRdb's table has in-frame clones only and misses some. The data hold about 16,000 clones, with over 70% observed a single time. The sequencing used peripheral blood, collected before any cancer treatment. The receptors were gathered from a male donor at least 60 years old with stage I lung adenocarcinoma. Each CDR3 is given with its conserved first and last residue. D genes are given only for firm matches. Size values are once, few and many counts, or a class for expanded clones, and some rows have none.

v_call	d_call	clone_size	j_call	cdr3_aa	cdr3_nt
TRBV2	.	.	TRBJ2-7	CASDPGDSLREQYF	TGTGCCAGTGACCCGGGGGACAGCCTACGAGAGCAGTACTTC
TRBV7-2	.	.	TRBJ1-2	CASNTGPPGVYGYTF	TGTGCCAGCAACACAGGGCCCCCCGGCGTCTATGGCTACACCTTC
TRBV7-3	.	.	TRBJ2-7	CASSDYLWTEQYF	TGTGCCAGCAGCGATTATTTGTGGACCGAGCAGTACTTC
TRBV2	TRBD1	.	TRBJ2-4	CASSEALGDRGLHGNIQYF	TGTGCCAGCAGTGAAGCGCTGGGGGACAGGGGGCTTCATGGAAACATTCAGTACTTC
TRBV4-1	.	.	TRBJ2-7	CANLGGGEEEQYF	TGCGCCAACTTAGGGGGAGGAGAGGAGGAGCAGTACTTC
TRBV5-1	.	.	TRBJ2-1	CASSSSGESYNEQFF	TGCGCCAGCAGCTCCTCAGGGGAATCCTACAATGAGCAGTTCTTC
TRBV6-5	.	.	TRBJ1-2	CASSPGPQDGYTF	TGTGCCAGCAGCCCCGGGCCACAGGATGGCTACACCTTC
TRBV6-1	.	.	TRBJ2-3	CASILFSGTDTQYF	TGTGCCAGCATCCTTTTCAGTGGCACAGATACGCAGTATTTT
TRBV13	.	few	TRBJ1-1	CASSSLGGVGTEAFF	TGTGCCAGCAGCTCATTAGGCGGGGTCGGAACTGAAGCTTTCTTT
TRBV18	.	.	TRBJ2-5	CASSPTKREETQYF	TGTGCCAGCTCACCTACTAAAAGGGAAGAGACCCAGTACTTC